What follows describes a single TCR beta chain. The specificity of this receptor is unknown. Library method: 5' RACE. Preparation of each TCR library used approximately 3,500 ng of total RNA. For each sample, cDNA synthesis with SMARTScribe reverse transcriptase was split into eight separate reactions. During cDNA synthesis, template switching introduced unique molecular identifiers that contained a 6-nucleotide sample barcode. Two nested PCRs of roughly 15 and 9 cycles amplified the TCRalpha and TCRbeta cDNA, and bead purification followed each PCR. Before amplification, the cDNA was treated with uracil DNA-glycosylase and purified using the QIAquick PCR purification kit. The second PCR was the step at which Illumina TruSeq-compatible adapters and sample-specific barcodes were added. Library quality and concentration were assessed using TapeStation and Qubit, and 5 to 6 ng of each library was pooled. The pooled libraries were sequenced with 2 x 100 bp reads and custom sequencing primers on an Illumina HiSeq2500 single-index Rapid Run. Per the source publication's procedure: MiGEC version 1.2.6 was used for UMI-based consensus assembly to correct PCR and sequencing errors. MiXCR version 2.1.1 was used to carry out V(D)J alignment, clonotype assembly and CDR3 extraction. Normalisation of gene usage, clonotype sharing and MAIT/NKT TCR abundance was achieved by analysing the top 1000, 10 000 and 20 000 clonotypes per sample. Diversity was computed as the inverse Simpson index with the vegan R package after downsampling to 27 000 UMIs. Statistical testing used paired Mann-Whitney U tests on the discordant twin pairs and applied Benjamini-Hochberg correction for multiple testing. The reads underwent TCRdb reprocessing, giving one record for each CDR3 protein sequence and no DNA. The V and J calls reflect TCRdb's pipeline rather than the authors' work. The table of this sample itemizes about 300,000 distinct CDR3 sequences. The top ten clonotypes cover over 5.5% of the sample.

This sample is drawn from a study of monozygotic twins with inflammatory bowel disease (dated by TCRdb to about 2019). Some background on the complete study: A total of some 28 monozygotic twin pairs were included in the full study, comprising nine German pairs (four IBD-concordant, five IBD-discordant) and 19 IBD-discordant Danish pairs. Each individual had, on average, about 151 000 unique TCRalpha sequences and 181 000 unique TCRbeta sequences available for analysis. The search for disease-associated traits relied mainly on comparing IBD patients with their genetically identical healthy co-twins within discordant pairs. Results the study describes overall, beyond this receptor: No single strong signal or clonotype linked to IBD turned up in the results, so the idea that one exists was not supported. Repertoire similarity did not differ between concordant and discordant twins, which could be due to limited statistical power. Because patients were on differing immunosuppressive treatments, the repertoires may have picked up extra background noise and inter-individual variability. A decrease in TCRbeta repertoire diversity, as measured by inverse Simpson index, was observed in IBD patients compared with their healthy co-twins. Different T cell subtypes could not be distinguished in the analysis. Fewer clonotypes were shared with other individuals by IBD patients than by healthy twins, most markedly in patients showing signs of disease activity.

From each donor, a roughly 2.3 ml peripheral blood sample was drawn into PAXgene tubes and stored at -80 degrees C. Total RNA was isolated from whole blood with the PAXgene blood miRNA kit on an automated QIAcube, without T cell sorting. Deep TCRalpha and TCRbeta repertoire profiling with unique molecular barcoding was performed on peripheral blood of monozygotic twin pairs concordant or discordant for inflammatory bowel disease. For every twin pair, smoking habits were documented, and each individual was categorised as a current, former or never smoker. The germline V gene (reference sequence) gives CDR1 as LNHDA and CDR2 as SQIVND. The CDR3 measures 14 amino acids from cysteine to phenylalanine. DNA is not recorded here.

The chain uses TRBV19 and TRBJ2-3; TCRdb returns TRBD1, unconfirmable since there is no DNA. The specimen was blood. The TCR was taken from a human donor with ulcerative colitis or Crohn's disease, or a healthy co-twin of an affected twin (not recorded which). CDR3 region: CASQLGGSTDTQYF.